Listed here are 20 T cell receptor beta chains from one sample, sequenced in a study of beta chain features in type 1 diabetes (dated by TCRdb to 2016 to 2018). Results and caveats for the whole study, not just this receptor: Type 1 diabetes patients showed a moderate but significant shortening of TCRB CDR3 length in all four CD4+ subsets.

Library preparation used the immunoSEQ multiplex PCR assay. The entire amount of isolated RNA was reverse transcribed using the High Capacity cDNA Reverse Transcription Kit, so the sequenced TCRB transcripts were expressed ones. Imported from immuneACCESS, the table was reduced by TCRdb to in-frame sequences with V and J called. These copies leave out some clones; in studies compared against another copy, an unresolved V gene accounts for under half, and the cause of the remainder is not known. In all, the sample holds under 350,000 clones, and roughly an eighth of those were seen once. Around 0.016% of the sample is held by the ten biggest clonotypes. Antigens for these TCRs are unknown. Sequenced: naive CD4+ T cells from blood. The cell subset or site label on this specimen signifies: true naive CD4+ T cells. The receptors stem from a man aged 25 to 45 with type 1 diabetes.

V usage is TRBV11-1 and J usage is TRBJ2-1, with a weak D call TRBD2 (6 bases). The length of the CDR3 is 14 residues. Germline V gene lookup returns CDR1 SGHAT and CDR2 FQDESV (reference sequence). Trimming took off 5 bases at V and 5 bases at J, with 13 bases between the two ends. Here the CDR3 reads CASSRTQRDNEQFF. CDR3 sequence (DNA): TGTGCCAGCAGCCGAACCCAGCGGGACAATGAGCAGTTCTTC.

This clone was detected only a few times. This chain links TRBV5-4 with TRBJ2-5; 10 bases line up with TRBD2. CDR1 is SGHNT, CDR2 YYREEE, per germline (reference sequence). The trim removed 0 bases at V and 5 bases at J, leaving 4 bases unmatched. This CDR3 has 15 amino acids. The CDR3 is CASSLVLAGWETQYF. In DNA form, the CDR3 reads TGTGCCAGCAGCTTGGTACTAGCGGGATGGGAGACCCAGTACTTC. Full variable domain (missing parts from reference TRBV5-4 and TRBJ2-5): ETGVTQSPTHLIKTRGQQVTLRCSSQSGHNTVSWYQQALGQGPQFIFQYYREEENGRGNFPPRFSGLQFPNYSSELNVNALELDDSALYLCASSLVLAGWETQYFGPGTRLLVL.

This sequence joins TRBV6-5 and TRBJ2-7, with 7 bases aligning to TRBD1. The germline V gene encodes CDR1 MNHEY and CDR2 SVGAGI. The CDR3 spans 14 residues. Unmatched junction bases numbered 6, after V lost 4 bases and J lost 3 bases. DNA of the CDR3: TGTGCCAGCAGTTTCCGGGACAGCCACTACGAGCAGTACTTC. Its protein is CASSFRDSHYEQYF.

The CDR3 DNA is TGCGCCAGCAGCTTGCCTGGCGGGAGAAGTGGCGAGCAGTACTTC. Protein: CASSLPGGRSGEQYF. The V gene is TRBV5-1, the J gene TRBJ2-7; 7 nucleotides align to TRBD2. The CDR3 is 15 residues long. The V segment lost 1 base and the J segment 6 bases; nucleotides outside the gene matches: 10. CDR1 is SGHRS and CDR2 is YFSETQ in the germline V gene.

This clone came up a few times. V gene TRBV18 combines with J gene TRBJ2-2; 10 bases agree with TRBD2. CDR3 length: 17 residues. With 2 bases clipped from V and 4 bases from J, the junction kept 7 bases outside the gene matches. Germline V gives CDR1 KGHSH, CDR2 LQKENI. This CDR3 is CASSPRLAGESTGELFF. CDR3 sequence (DNA): TGTGCCAGCTCACCAAGGCTAGCGGGAGAGTCCACCGGGGAGCTGTTTTTT.

This chain connects TRBV30 to TRBJ1-1, with unresolved D. Germline CDR1 is GTSNPN and CDR2 is SVGIG (reference sequence). The CDR3 spans 11 residues. Trimming took off 7 bases at V and 6 bases at J, with 12 bases between the two ends. The CDR3 DNA sequence: TGTGCCTCCCGGATGGGCGCTGAAGCTTTCTTT. Translating it yields CASRMGAEAFF.

The chain carries TRBV27 and TRBJ1-5, with a weak D call TRBD1 (5 bases). Between the trimmed V and J ends, which lost 3 bases and 7 bases, there was a span of 13 bases. The length of the CDR3 is 14 residues. In germline, CDR1 is MNHEY, CDR2 SMNVEV (reference sequence). CDR3 loop: CASSFSQEGQPQHF. The CDR3, as DNA: TGTGCCAGCAGTTTCTCCCAGGAGGGGCAGCCCCAGCATTTT.

This clone has more than one count but fewer than ten. CDR3 coding DNA: TGTGCCAGCAGCCAAACAGGGTCCGGGGAGCTGTTTTTT. Its translation: CASSQTGSGELFF. The J gene is TRBJ2-2, the V gene TRBV2; a weak D match, TRBD1 (6 bases). CDR1 and CDR2 (germline): SNHLY, FYNNEI. V lost 6 bases and J 6 bases, leaving 11 bases between the germline ends. The CDR3 contains 13 residues. Variable domain in full (rest from reference TRBV2 and TRBJ2-2): EPEVTQTPSHQVTQMGQEVILRCVPISNHLYFYWYRQILGQKVEFLVSFYNNEISEKSEIFDDQFSVERPDGSNFTLKIRSTKLEDSAMYFCASSQTGSGELFFGEGSRLTVL.

Only a few counts were recorded for this clone. The chain employs TRBV28 and TRBJ1-2; unclear D gene. V gave up 7 bases and J gave up 4 bases, with 13 bases separating them. From germline, CDR1 is MDHEN and CDR2 SYDVKM. The CDR3 contains 13 residues. CDR3 region: CASTLGGPYGYTF. The CDR3 region has the DNA TGTGCCAGCACCCTGGGAGGACCCTATGGCTACACCTTC.

This clone was observed a handful of times. This CDR3 reads CASSSGRAVTDTQYF. In DNA, the CDR3 is TGTGCCAGCAGCTCCGGGAGGGCCGTCACAGATACGCAGTATTTT. The genes are TRBV7-3 and TRBJ2-3; 8 positions agree with TRBD2. Germline values: CDR1 SGHTA, CDR2 FQGTGA. V dropped 4 bases and J dropped 2; count of bases not matched to a gene: 5. The CDR3 length is 15 residues.

This clone was detected only a few times. The chain uses TRBV30 and TRBJ1-2; 9 bases agree with TRBD1. CDR3 length: 13 residues. The trim removed 2 bases at V and 6 bases at J, leaving 4 bases unmatched. Germline V gives CDR1 GTSNPN, CDR2 SVGIG (reference sequence). For the CDR3, the DNA is TGTGCCTGGAGTTCCGGACAGGGGAATGGCTACACCTTC. As protein: CAWSSGQGNGYTF.

The chain carries TRBV7-9 and TRBJ2-7; the match to TRBD1 covers 7 bases. The CDR3 extends over 15 amino acids. CDR1 and CDR2 (germline): SEHNR, FQNEAQ (reference sequence). With 4 bases clipped from V and 0 bases from J, the junction kept 6 bases outside the gene matches. The CDR3 reads CASSSAGTVSYEQYF. The CDR3 bases are TGTGCCAGCAGCTCCGCCGGGACAGTCTCCTACGAGCAGTACTTC.

This clone was counted between two and nine times. The chain couples TRBV7-2 to TRBJ1-4; 7 bases map to TRBD1. Per the germline V gene, CDR1 is SGHTA and CDR2 is FQGNSA. CDR3 size: 15 residues. The junction had 5 bases not matched to a gene; V was cut back by 3 bases and J by 4 bases. The CDR3 region is CASSLRDSFNEKLFF. CDR3 DNA: TGTGCCAGCAGCTTGAGGGACAGCTTTAATGAAAAACTGTTTTTT.

The CDR3 coding sequence is TGTGCCAGCTCAAATGACAGGGATGGCTACACCTTC. Translation gives CASSNDRDGYTF. This chain uses TRBV18 with TRBJ1-2, with 7 bases that match TRBD1. V lost 5 bases to trimming and J lost 6 bases; unmatched junction nucleotides: 3. Looked up from germline, CDR1 is KGHSH and CDR2 is LQKENI. The CDR3 covers 12 residues.

This clone was picked up a small number of times. The chain recombines TRBV7-8 with TRBJ1-5, with D possibly matching TRBD1 (5 bases). V was clipped by 1 base and J by 6 bases, with 10 bases between them. The CDR3 length is 14 residues. Germline values: CDR1 SGHVS, CDR2 FQNEAQ. The CDR3 DNA reads TGTGCCAGCAGCTTAGAGGGGTTGGCTCAGCCCCAGCATTTT. Translating it yields CASSLEGLAQPQHF.

The table lists this clone with a few counts. The rearrangement joins TRBV5-4 to TRBJ2-2; D remains unclear. Trimming left V 5 bases short and J 10 bases short, with 15 bases between. The CDR3 runs to 13 residues. Germline V gives CDR1 SGHNT, CDR2 YYREEE (reference sequence). Here the CDR3 DNA reads TGTGCCAGCAGACTGGCGGCCGAGGTGGAGCTGTTTTTT. This sequence encodes CASRLAAEVELFF.

The V gene is TRBV27, the J gene TRBJ2-1; 9 positions agree with TRBD2. J was trimmed by 9 bases and V by 2 bases; bases with no gene match: 11. The CDR3 runs 16 residues. Germline values: CDR1 MNHEY, CDR2 SMNVEV (reference sequence). The DNA for the CDR3 is TGTGCCAGCAGTTTAATCGCGCGGGAGGGCCAGAGTGAGCAGTTCTTC. It specifies CASSLIAREGQSEQFF.

The chain carries TRBV4-3 and TRBJ2-1, with 10 positions matching TRBD2. The CDR3 runs to 16 residues. Trimming removed 2 bases from V and 4 bases from J; junction bases left unmatched: 5. From germline, CDR1 is LGHNA and CDR2 YSLEER. The CDR3 DNA sequence: TGCGCCAGCAGCCAAACCGGGACTAGCGTATACAATGAGCAGTTCTTC. It translates to CASSQTGTSVYNEQFF.

This clone was seen more than once but under ten times. The chain employs TRBV15 and TRBJ1-2; 11 bases map to TRBD1. This CDR3 comprises 18 residues. V lost 1 base to trimming and J lost 1 base; unmatched junction nucleotides: 8. Germline V CDR1 and CDR2: LNHNV, YYDKDF (reference sequence). CDR3 DNA sequence: TGTGCCACCAGCAGAGGGGGACAGGGGGATTCGTTTAACTATGGCTACACCTTC. It specifies CATSRGGQGDSFNYGYTF.

This chain uses TRBV7-9 with TRBJ2-7; the match to TRBD2 covers 7 bases. V gave up 0 bases and J gave up 7 bases; unmatched junction bases: 9. Per the germline V gene, CDR1 is SEHNR and CDR2 is FQNEAQ (reference sequence). The length of the CDR3 is 15 residues. The CDR3 loop reads CASSLAAGQHREQYF. CDR3 in DNA: TGTGCCAGCAGCTTAGCAGCGGGGCAGCATAGGGAGCAGTACTTC.